This TCR beta chain was sequenced for a study of blood T cell repertoires in COVID-19. In the study overall: Samples taken during acute and convalescent COVID-19 were collected in the United States, Italy and Spain. In each case, the material was cDNA or gDNA derived from T cells, B-cell-depleted T cells, or PBMCs.

Germline V lookup: CDR1 MNHEY, CDR2 SVGEGT. CDR3 length equals 12 residues. The V gene lost 4 bases and the J gene lost 7 bases, with 11 bases spanning the gap. In the authors' methods: Amplification of reference gene primers provided the estimated nucleated cell counts. TCRdb keeps only in-frame clones here, not all; method: immunoSEQ multiplex PCR. That table gives V, J and clone size, and the DNA gave D and trimming. There are roughly 130,000 clones in the sample; just under 85% occur only once, and about 3% lies in the top ten. Sequenced sample: peripheral blood. This receptor was identified in a woman of 80 years or more with acute or convalescent COVID-19. V gene TRBV6-2 or TRBV6-3 combines with J gene TRBJ2-7; weak D call: TRBD2 (5 bases). CDR3 in amino acids: CASSSSSGEQYF. The CDR3 DNA sequence: TGTGCCAGCAGTTCATCCTCGGGAGAGCAGTACTTC.